These 23 T cell receptor beta chains were all obtained from the same sample, sequenced in a study of blood T cell repertoires in COVID-19. Measured with immunoSEQ multiplex PCR; TCRdb has only the in-frame clones, and not every one. Among 150,000 to 200,000 clones listed, 82% were seen once. Input material: peripheral blood. These receptors were obtained from a woman aged 30 to 39 with acute or convalescent COVID-19.

This clone was observed once. The rearrangement joins TRBV27 to TRBJ2-2, with D uncertain. V shed 6 bases and J shed 3 bases, with 5 bases lying between them. Germline V gene data show CDR1 as MNHEY and CDR2 as SMNVEV (reference sequence). The CDR3 extends over 12 amino acids. CDR3 bases: TGTGCCAGCAGCTCCTACACCGGGGAGCTGTTTTTT. Protein sequence: CASSSYTGELFF.

This sequence joins TRBV6-5 and TRBJ1-1, with 7 bases matching TRBD1. The CDR3 covers 14 residues. Germline V gene lookup returns CDR1 MNHEY and CDR2 SVGAGI. With V trimmed by 6 bases and J by 0 bases, 4 bases remained unmatched. CDR3 in amino acids: CASRGGQMNTEAFF. CDR3 nucleotide sequence: TGTGCCAGCAGGGGGGGACAGATGAACACTGAAGCTTTCTTT.

The chain employs TRBV7-8 and TRBJ1-5; D is undetermined. The V and J ends lost 5 bases and 3 bases respectively, with 14 bases between them. The CDR3 runs to 15 residues. Germline V gives CDR1 SGHVS, CDR2 FQNEAQ. This CDR3 is CASSPYLDSNQPQHF. The CDR3 bases are TGTGCCAGCAGCCCCTACCTGGACTCCAATCAGCCCCAGCATTTT.

The chain is built from TRBV29-1 and TRBJ2-4; 8 bases are shared with TRBD1. Losses at the gene ends were 5 bases for V and 8 bases for J; bases not matched to a gene: 8. CDR3 length equals 13 residues. Germline V gene data show CDR1 as SQVTM and CDR2 as ANQGSEA. CDR3 sequence reads: CSVTQGALDIQYF. The CDR3 nucleotides read TGCAGCGTTACGCAGGGGGCTTTAGACATTCAGTACTTC.

The rearrangement joins TRBV9 to TRBJ2-2, with D perhaps TRBD2 (5 bases). The germline CDR1 and CDR2 sequences are SGDLS and YYNGEE. Trimming removed 0 bases at V and 10 bases at J, with 16 bases between. The CDR3 has 15 amino acids. The CDR3 reads CASSVATSAREELFF. CDR3 DNA: TGTGCCAGCAGCGTAGCAACATCGGCTCGGGAGGAGCTGTTTTTT.

The rearrangement joins TRBV24-1 to TRBJ2-5; TRBD2 matches 11 bases. Germline values: CDR1 KGHDR, CDR2 SFDVKD. The CDR3 totals 16 residues. With V trimmed by 4 bases and J by 6 bases, 9 bases remained unmatched. CDR3 amino acids: CATSEPASGRRQTQYF. As DNA, the CDR3 is TGTGCCACCAGTGAGCCCGCTAGCGGGAGGCGACAGACCCAGTACTTC.

In this sample, this clone turned up once. The genes are TRBV14 and TRBJ1-2; 11 bases are a match to TRBD1. The trim removed 4 bases at V and 2 bases at J, leaving 6 bases unmatched. Germline CDR1 SGHDN, CDR2 FVKESK. This CDR3 has 16 amino acids. The CDR3 bases are TGTGCCAGCAGCCTGGGACAGGGGGGTTTCAACTATGGCTACACCTTC. Its protein product is CASSLGQGGFNYGYTF.

The chain links TRBV4-2 to TRBJ2-7; tentatively, D is TRBD2 (5 bases). Trimming shortened V by 0 bases and J by 3 bases, and 18 bases separated the two germline ends. Germline values: CDR1 LGHNA, CDR2 YNFKEQ. The CDR3 is 17 residues long. Here the CDR3 DNA reads TGTGCCAGCAGCCAAGACCCGGTCCCCGGGGATGGCTACGAGCAGTACTTC. This gives the protein CASSQDPVPGDGYEQYF.

This chain joins TRBV27 and TRBJ2-5; 8 nucleotides agree with TRBD1. This CDR3 is built from 15 residues. The V segment lost 5 bases and the J segment 2 bases; nucleotides outside the gene matches: 7. Germline lookup yields CDR1 MNHEY and CDR2 SMNVEV (reference sequence). CDR3 nucleotides: TGTGCCAGCAGTCCGACAGGGGCGGGGCAAGAGACCCAGTACTTC. It yields the protein CASSPTGAGQETQYF.

The genes are TRBV6-1 and TRBJ1-1; D gene unclear. The germline V and J ends were trimmed by 1 base and 1 base, with 7 bases remaining between them. Per the germline V gene, CDR1 is MNHNS and CDR2 is SASEGT. The CDR3 runs 14 residues. The CDR3 sequence: CASSEVSGNTEAFF. In nucleotides, the CDR3 is TGTGCCAGCAGTGAAGTTTCGGGGAACACTGAAGCTTTCTTT.

This chain uses TRBV7-9 with TRBJ2-3, with 7 bases fitting TRBD2. This CDR3 is 15 amino acids long. Unmatched junction bases numbered 8, after V lost 5 bases and J lost 3 bases. Germline CDR1 is SEHNR and CDR2 is FQNEAQ (reference sequence). The CDR3 is CASSLIASGTDTQYF. The CDR3 nucleotides read TGTGCCAGCAGCCTCATCGCTAGCGGAACAGATACGCAGTATTTT.

With respect to this clone: Other DNA sequences in the same sample also yield this CDR3. The J gene is TRBJ1-2, the V gene TRBV7-2; the D gene is possibly TRBD1 (6 bases). CDR1 is SGHTA, CDR2 FQGNSA, per germline. The ends were cut back, 5 bases at V and 3 bases at J, with 10 bases in the middle. The CDR3 has 13 residues. The CDR3 sequence: CASSPDRDYGYTF. Written as DNA, the CDR3 is TGTGCCAGCAGCCCGGACAGAGACTATGGCTACACCTTC.

This chain links TRBV10-1 with TRBJ2-5; 10 nucleotides line up with TRBD1. The CDR3 totals 18 residues. Germline CDR1 is WNHNN and CDR2 is SYGVQD (reference sequence). J was trimmed by 6 bases and V by 2 bases; bases with no gene match: 15. The CDR3: CASSEPDGQGQGSKTQYF. The CDR3 nucleotides read TGCGCCAGCAGTGAGCCCGACGGCCAGGGACAGGGGAGCAAGACCCAGTACTTC.

The J gene is TRBJ2-1, the V gene TRBV5-8; D perhaps matches TRBD1 (6 bases). V gave up 4 bases and J gave up 0 bases, with 11 bases separating them. CDR3 size: 15 residues. Germline CDR1 and CDR2: SGHTS and YDEGEE. CDR3 in DNA: TGTGCCAGCAGCATGTTACAGGGCTCCTACAATGAGCAGTTCTTC. It encodes CASSMLQGSYNEQFF.

The gene calls are TRBV7-2 and TRBJ1-4, with 10 bases that match TRBD1. Germline CDR1 SGHTA, CDR2 FQGNSA. V was clipped by 5 bases and J by 5 bases; unmatched bases: 5. This CDR3 is built from 15 residues. Here the CDR3 DNA reads TGTGCCAGCAGCGCCGACAGGGGGCGCAATGAAAAACTGTTTTTT. Translating it yields CASSADRGRNEKLFF.

This chain links TRBV19 with TRBJ1-5; 9 positions agree with TRBD1. With V trimmed by 4 bases and J by 7 bases, 5 bases remained unmatched. Germline V CDR1 and CDR2: LNHDA, SQIVND (reference sequence). The CDR3 spans 14 residues. The CDR3 DNA sequence: TGTGCCAGTAGTAACGGACAGGGGTTGCAGCCCCAGCATTTT. This translates into CASSNGQGLQPQHF.

The chain is built from TRBV7-9 and TRBJ2-3, with D maybe TRBD2 (5 bases). V lost 0 bases, J lost 5 bases, and 6 bases lay in between. Per germline, CDR1 SEHNR and CDR2 FQNEAQ (reference sequence). The CDR3 covers 13 residues. This chain's CDR3 is CASSLAGEDTQYF. CDR3 sequence (DNA): TGTGCCAGCAGCTTAGCCGGGGAAGATACGCAGTATTTT.

Notes on this clone: An end of the junction differs from the germline gene, which may be a read error. The J gene is TRBJ2-6, the V gene TRBV28; tentative D call: TRBD1 (5 bases). Germline lookup yields CDR1 MDHEN and CDR2 SYDVKM. The CDR3 sequence is 12 residues long. CDR3 bases: TGTGCCAGCAGTGCTGGGGCCAGCGTCCTGACTTTC. Protein product: CASSAGASVLTF.

The chain links TRBV13 to TRBJ1-1; D unresolved. Germline loops: CDR1 PRHDT, CDR2 FYEKMQ (reference sequence). Trimming removed 5 bases at V and 7 bases at J, with 23 bases between. There are 16 residues in the CDR3. The CDR3 sequence: CASSPPPPGRRDEAFF. In DNA form, the CDR3 reads TGTGCCAGCAGCCCCCCCCCACCGGGTCGCCGGGATGAAGCTTTCTTT.

The J gene is TRBJ1-3, the V gene TRBV9; D may be TRBD1 (6 bases). Germline lookup yields CDR1 SGDLS and CDR2 YYNGEE. The CDR3 runs to 15 residues. Trimming shortened V by 0 bases and J by 8 bases, and 15 bases separated the two germline ends. Written as DNA, the CDR3 is TGTGCCAGCAGCGTAGGAGGGACACTCGTAGACACCATATATTTT. Translation gives CASSVGGTLVDTIYF.

V and J are TRBV2 and TRBJ1-1; D may be TRBD1 (6 bases). The germline V gene encodes CDR1 SNHLY and CDR2 FYNNEI. The V and J ends lost 2 bases and 0 bases respectively, with 19 bases between them. The CDR3 totals 18 residues. In DNA, the CDR3 is TGTGCCAGCAGTGAAATCGGCCAGGGGATATTTTTGAACACTGAAGCTTTCTTT. Encoded protein: CASSEIGQGIFLNTEAFF. Complete variable domain (other parts from reference TRBV2 and TRBJ1-1): EPEVTQTPSHQVTQMGQEVILRCVPISNHLYFYWYRQILGQKVEFLVSFYNNEISEKSEIFDDQFSVERPDGSNFTLKIRSTKLEDSAMYFCASSEIGQGIFLNTEAFFGQGTRLTVV.

This clone was observed a handful of times. The V gene is TRBV21-1, the J gene TRBJ2-2; TRBD1 was called by the table and not checked on the DNA. TRBV21-1 is classified as a pseudogene. The length of the CDR3 is 19 residues. CDR3 sequence (DNA): TGTGCCAGCAGCCTATTGCCGGGACAGGGGGCGAGGAACACCGGGGAGCTGTTTTTT. Amino acid sequence: CASSLLPGQGARNTGELFF.

The CDR3 loop is CASRTRGLFDTQYF. The CDR3 bases are TGTGCCAGCAGGACTAGGGGGCTGTTTGATACGCAGTATTTT. This rearrangement joins TRBV6-5 to TRBJ2-3; tentative D call: TRBD1 (7 bases). This CDR3 spans 14 amino acids. V was clipped by 6 bases and J by 6 bases, with 16 bases between them. Germline values: CDR1 MNHEY, CDR2 SVGAGI.